The rows below give T cell receptor beta chains drawn from one sample of a study of blood T cell repertoires in COVID-19. TCRdb's copy holds only in-frame clones and misses some; the assay was immunoSEQ multiplex PCR. Here the sample spans tens of thousands of clones, 82% being singletons. What was sequenced was peripheral blood. Receptors originate from a woman aged 55-70 years with acute or convalescent COVID-19. CDR3s include the opening cysteine and the closing phenylalanine or tryptophan. A D gene is named only where the DNA matches it firmly. The size entry is marked missing in some rows and otherwise reads once, few, many or a size class.

>TRBJ2-1|TRBD2|-|TRBV7-3
TGTGCCAGCAGCTCCTTTGGCGGGGGTGTTCTCAATGAGCAGTTCTTC
CASSSFGGGVLNEQFF
>TRBJ2-1|-|-|TRBV9
TGTGCCAGCAGCGGACGGGGGAGCCTGCGGTATGAGCAGTTCTTC
CASSGRGSLRYEQFF
>TRBJ2-5|-|-|TRBV21-1
TGTGCCAGCAGCAAAGCCGGTAAGACCCAGTACTTC
CASSKAGKTQYF
>TRBJ1-6|TRBD1|once|TRBV18
TGTGCCAGCTCACTCGACCGGACAGGACGAAATTCACCCCTCCACTTT
CASSLDRTGRNSPLHF
>TRBJ2-2|-|-|TRBV5-1
TGCGCCAGCAGCTTTCAAGGGGAGCTGTTTTTT
CASSFQGELFF
>TRBJ1-1|TRBD1|-|TRBV6-6
TGTGCCAGCAGGGCGCAGGGGGCTCGGGACACTGAAGCTTTCTTT
CASRAQGARDTEAFF
>TRBJ2-7|-|once|TRBV5-1
TGCGCCAGCAGCCTCCGGGTCTCCTACGAGCAGTACTTC
CASSLRVSYEQYF
>TRBJ1-5|TRBD1|-|TRBV15
TGTGCCACCAGCCTCAAAGGGGGCATGGGCAATCAGCCCCAGCATTTT
CATSLKGGMGNQPQHF
>TRBJ2-3|-|-|TRBV11-2
TGTGCCAGCAGCCCCGGACAGAGCACAGATACGCAGTATTTT
CASSPGQSTDTQYF
>TRBJ2-7|TRBD2|-|TRBV12-3/TRBV12-4
TGTGCCAGCAGTCGGAGCGGGAGCTACGAGCAGTACTTC
CASSRSGSYEQYF
>TRBJ1-1|TRBD1|-|TRBV25-1
TGTGCCAGCAGTGAATTCACAGGGGCTGAAGCTTTCTTT
CASSEFTGAEAFF
>TRBJ2-2|TRBD1|-|TRBV7-3
TGTGCCAGCAGACGGGACAGGGACACCGGGGAGCTGTTTTTT
CASRRDRDTGELFF
>TRBJ2-2|-|-|TRBV19
TGTGCCAGTAGTACCCTGGACAGTTATACCGGGGAGCTGTTTTTT
CASSTLDSYTGELFF
>TRBJ2-4|TRBD1|-|TRBV28
TGTGCCAGCACCTCAGGCCGAACAGGGGGAAACATTCAGTACTTC
CASTSGRTGGNIQYF
>TRBJ2-3|-|-|TRBV10-3
TGTGCCATCAGCACGACAGGATCTAGCACAGATACGCAGTATTTT
CAISTTGSSTDTQYF
>TRBJ2-7|TRBD1|-|TRBV11-2
TGTGCCAGCAGCTTAGTGGGACAGTCCTACGAGCAGTACTTC
CASSLVGQSYEQYF
>TRBJ2-7|-|-|TRBV10-3
TGTGCCATCAGTGAATCTGGGGCGTCCTACGAGCAGTACTTC
CAISESGASYEQYF
>TRBJ1-2|TRBD1|-|TRBV19
TGTGCCAGTAGCCTGGGACAGAGTTATGGCTACACCTTC
CASSLGQSYGYTF
>TRBJ1-4|TRBD1|-|TRBV3-1/TRBV3-2
TGTGCCAGCAGCCAAGAAGGCTCAGGGGGCTCTAAAAAACTGTTTTTT
CASSQEGSGGSKKLFF
>TRBJ2-7|TRBD1|-|TRBV3-1/TRBV3-2
TGTGCCAGCAGCCAAGATAGGGTCGGACAGGGGAGGCTCTACGAGCAGTACTTC
CASSQDRVGQGRLYEQYF
>TRBJ2-5|-|-|TRBV6-1
TGTGCCAGCAGTCGGGACAGCGGGGAGACCCAGTACTTC
CASSRDSGETQYF
>TRBJ1-2|-|-|TRBV9
TGTGCCAGCAGCGTAGCGGGGGTCGGCTACACCTTC
CASSVAGVGYTF
>TRBJ2-5|-|-|TRBV9
TGTGCCAGCAGCGGACTGCTCCAAGAGACCCAGTACTTC
CASSGLLQETQYF
>TRBJ1-4|-|few|TRBV19
TGTGCCAGTTCGAACAGGGTAACTAATGAAAAACTGTTTTTT
CASSNRVTNEKLFF
>TRBJ1-1|-|-|TRBV6-5
TGTGCCAGCAGTTACGAAGGGGTTTCAAACACTGAAGCTTTCTTT
CASSYEGVSNTEAFF
>TRBJ1-6|TRBD1|-|TRBV19
TGTGCCAGTACCCCGACAGGGGGGAATTCACCCCTCCACTTT
CASTPTGGNSPLHF
>TRBJ2-3|TRBD2|few|TRBV14
TGTGCCAGCAGCCAAGGCGGGGGTTTCTTAACAGATACGCAGTATTTT
CASSQGGGFLTDTQYF
>TRBJ2-7|-|-|TRBV9
TGTGCCAGCAGCGCCCGACTATCGTCCTACGAGCAGTACTTC
CASSARLSSYEQYF
>TRBJ2-7|-|-|TRBV3-1/TRBV3-2
TGTGCCAGCAGCCGAGAAGGGGGAACCTACGAGCAGTACTTC
CASSREGGTYEQYF
>TRBJ2-1|-|few|TRBV2
TGTGCCAGCAGTGTGGAGGGCTCCTACAATGAGCAGTTCTTC
CASSVEGSYNEQFF
>TRBJ1-5|TRBD1|-|TRBV19
TGTGCCAGCTATGCCGGGACAGGGGGCGGTCAGCCCCAGCATTTT
CASYAGTGGGQPQHF
>TRBJ1-1|-|-|TRBV5-1
TGCGCCAGCAGCTTGAAGGGGACTTACCTCGTTGAAGCTTTCTTT
CASSLKGTYLVEAFF
>TRBJ1-5|TRBD1|-|TRBV10-3
TGTGCCATCAGTGAGACAGGGGACTCGGGGAGTCGCCAGCCCCAGCATTTT
CAISETGDSGSRQPQHF
>TRBJ1-5|-|-|TRBV9
TGTGCCAGCAGCGCTCTGGGGGGGAGCAATCAGCCCCAGCATTTT
CASSALGGSNQPQHF
>TRBJ1-6|-|-|TRBV4-1
TGCGCCAGCAGCCAGAAACAGGGACCAGGCGAGTCACCCCTCCACTTT
CASSQKQGPGESPLHF
>TRBJ1-6|TRBD1|-|TRBV5-1
TGCGCCAGCAGCTTGGGAGTACGGGACAGGGGTGATTCACCCCTCCACTTT
CASSLGVRDRGDSPLHF
>TRBJ1-2|TRBD1|-|TRBV19
TGTGCCAGTAGTAAGCAGGGGGCGAGCTATGGCTACACCTTC
CASSKQGASYGYTF
>TRBJ2-3|-|-|TRBV7-9
TGTGCCAGCAGCTTAGATGCGAATACGCAGTATTTT
CASSLDANTQYF
>TRBJ1-2|TRBD1|few|TRBV19
TGTGCCAGTATACGGACAGGGAACTATGGCTACACCTTC
CASIRTGNYGYTF